This TCR beta chain was documented in a study of blood T cell repertoires in COVID-19. On the study more broadly: The origin of the acute and convalescent COVID-19 samples was the United States, Italy and Spain. From T cells, B-cell-depleted T cells, or PBMCs came the material, which was cDNA or gDNA.

The CDR3 contains 12 residues. Germline CDR1 is MDHEN and CDR2 is SYDVKM. The ends were cut back, 10 bases at V and 4 bases at J, with 14 bases in the middle. Original methodology: Counts of nucleated cells, estimated from reference gene primer amplification, were obtained. Sequencing used immunoSEQ multiplex PCR; TCRdb keeps in-frame clones, though not all of them. The V and J calls and clone size were taken over from that table, and D and trimming were inferred from the DNA. The top ten hold 7.2% of the sample, which has 35,000 to 45,000 clones, roughly 90% seen once. Sequencing input: peripheral blood. This TCR derives from a human donor in a cohort sampled during active COVID-19. The chain combines TRBV28 with TRBJ2-7, with D perhaps TRBD1 (6 bases). This CDR3 reads CATGRGHYEQYF. CDR3 bases: TGTGCCACCGGCCGGGGACATTACGAGCAGTACTTC. Variable domain in full (rest from reference TRBV28 and TRBJ2-7): DVKVTQSSRYLVKRTGEKVFLECVQDMDHENMFWYRQDPGLGLRLIYFSYDVKMKEKGDIPEGYSVSREKKERFSLILESASTNQTSMYLCATGRGHYEQYFGPGTRLTVT.